The rows below give T cell receptor beta chains drawn from one sample of a study of T cell responses to AZD1222 COVID-19 vaccine. The repertoire was sequenced with immunoSEQ multiplex PCR; TCRdb's copy has only in-frame clones and lacks some. The sample carries 60,000 to 80,000 clones, 80% recorded once. Sequencing used peripheral blood, obtained 28 days after the second AZD1222 dose. These receptors all stem from an adult who received the AZD1222 COVID-19 vaccine. CDR3s include the opening cysteine and the closing phenylalanine or tryptophan. D genes are given only for firm matches. Clone size, where shown, is once, few, many, or a class for clones that have expanded.

>TRBJ2-5|NA|NA|TRBV7-2
TGTGCCAGCAGCTTAGGGGGAGTGGGCCTTGGAGAGACCCAGTACTTC
CASSLGGVGLGETQYF
>TRBJ1-2|NA|NA|TRBV6-5
TGTGCCAGCAGTTACTCCGCTCTGGGGGCAGGAGGCTACACCTTC
CASSYSALGAGGYTF
>TRBJ2-1|TRBD2|NA|TRBV4-2
TGTGCCAGCAGCCAAGACGGGGGAGGGACCCTTCCCCCCAATGAGCAGTTCTTC
CASSQDGGGTLPPNEQFF
>TRBJ2-7|NA|NA|TRBV5-1
TGCGCCAGCAGCGAGAGAGGACGGCTCTACGAGCAGTACTTC
CASSERGRLYEQYF
>TRBJ1-6|NA|NA|TRBV7-2
TGTGCCAGCAGCTTAGCGGACCGGAATTCACCCCTCCACTTT
CASSLADRNSPLHF
>TRBJ2-2|TRBD2|NA|TRBV6-6
TGTGCCAGCACCCCCAGACTAGCGGCGAACACCGGGGAGCTGTTTTTT
CASTPRLAANTGELFF
>TRBJ1-2|NA|once|TRBV28
TGTGCCGAATCCCCGGGGGGGGCAGTCTATGGCTACACCTTC
CAESPGGAVYGYTF
>TRBJ2-5|TRBD2|NA|TRBV7-2
TGTGCCAGCAGCCCCTGGACTAGCGGGAGTGAGACCCAGTACTTC
CASSPWTSGSETQYF
>TRBJ2-2|TRBD2|NA|TRBV7-9
TGTGCCAGTATGACTAGCGGGACCACCGGGGAGCTGTTTTTT
CASMTSGTTGELFF
>TRBJ1-5|NA|NA|TRBV29-1
TGCAGCGTGACGACAGATAGCAATCAGCCCCAGCATTTT
CSVTTDSNQPQHF
>TRBJ1-2|NA|NA|TRBV28
TGTGCCAGCACCGCTGCGGCCAGCCTCTATGGCTACACCTTC
CASTAAASLYGYTF
>TRBJ1-5|NA|NA|TRBV10-3
TGTGCCATCAGTGGGGACACCCCTAATCAGCCCCAGCATTTT
CAISGDTPNQPQHF
>TRBJ2-7|TRBD2|NA|TRBV2
TGTGCCAGCAGTGGGACTAGCGGGGGCACCTACGAGCAGTACTTC
CASSGTSGGTYEQYF
>TRBJ2-7|NA|few|TRBV15
TGTGCCACCAGCAGAGCGGACAGCACCTACGAGCAGTACTTC
CATSRADSTYEQYF
>TRBJ2-1|NA|NA|TRBV19
TGTGCCAGTAGTACCGCCGGGACGGTTAACAATGAGCAGTTCTTC
CASSTAGTVNNEQFF
>TRBJ2-1|NA|NA|TRBV19
TGTGCCAGTAGTATTGGTGGGGGCGGGGGATTTAATGAGCAGTTCTTC
CASSIGGGGGFNEQFF
>TRBJ2-7|NA|NA|TRBV7-9
TGTGCCAGCAGCTTAGTAGGGCCGGGGACGCAGTACTTC
CASSLVGPGTQYF